This TCR beta chain was captured by sequencing in a study of cytomegalovirus exposure and HLA in healthy donors. Broader study findings: There were 164 TCR beta chains listed as cytomegalovirus-associated. Later analysis showed most CMV-associated TCR beta chains appearing HLA-restricted. According to a later analysis, donors in an Asian-associated ancestry cluster reportedly had fewer N-insertions than the roughly 630-donor mean.

Vbeta (60) and Jbeta (13) primers were used in the PCR. Measured with immunoSEQ multiplex PCR; TCRdb has only the in-frame clones, and not every one. Here the sample spans about 160,000 clones, 77% being singletons. About this clone: Antigen: not known.

V trimming: 3 bases; J trimming: 0 bases; junction bases outside the gene matches: 4. The germline gives CDR1 SNHLY, CDR2 FYNNEI. CDR3 size: 16 residues. The V and J genes are TRBV2 and TRBJ2-1; the match to TRBD1 covers 8 bases. The sample taken for sequencing was PBMCs. This receptor was obtained from a woman aged 25 to 39 in good health and CMV-seronegative. The CDR3 region is CASSERTGSSYNEQFF. The CDR3 region has the DNA TGTGCCAGCAGTGAGCGGACAGGGAGCTCCTACAATGAGCAGTTCTTC. The variable domain in full, completed from reference TRBV2 and TRBJ2-1, reads EPEVTQTPSHQVTQMGQEVILRCVPISNHLYFYWYRQILGQKVEFLVSFYNNEISEKSEIFDDQFSVERPDGSNFTLKIRSTKLEDSAMYFCASSERTGSSYNEQFFGPGTRLTVL.